This TCR beta chain was sequenced in a study of control samples from healthy donors and cancer patients. Trimming cost V 2 bases and J 5 bases; bases outside gene matches: 10. Germline CDR1 LNHDA, CDR2 SQIVND (reference sequence). The CDR3 has 17 residues. Profiling relied on immunoSEQ multiplex PCR, and the TCRdb table lists in-frame clones only, not all of them. The data hold about 70,000 clones, with around 82% observed a single time. The sequence was collected from a man between 45 and 60 years old in good health. The chain links TRBV19 to TRBJ1-5, with TRBD1 identical over 9 bases. The specimen sequenced was blood. CDR3 protein: CASSIPDRGSFYQPQHF. CDR3 bases: TGTGCCAGTAGTATACCCGACAGGGGGTCTTTTTATCAGCCCCAGCATTTT.